Listed below are T cell receptor beta chains from one sample, sequenced in a study of radiotherapy plus CTLA-4 blockade in lung cancer. Assay used: immunoSEQ multiplex PCR; TCRdb lists only in-frame clones, some missing. Among 81,000 or so clones, under 85% were seen once, and the ten largest hold 14% to 15%. The source material was peripheral blood, sampled from a patient treated with radiotherapy plus ipilimumab. The receptors were sampled from a human donor with non-small cell lung cancer that progressed on radiotherapy plus ipilimumab. CDR3s include the opening cysteine and the closing phenylalanine or tryptophan. Fields, in order: J gene, V gene, clone size, D gene, CDR3 DNA, CDR3 protein. D genes are given only for firm matches. Expanded clones get a size class; other rows say once, few or many, or leave the size out.

TRBJ2-1,TRBV5-4,-,TRBD1,TGTGCCAGCAGCCTGGGACAGGGAGTTGGTGAGCAGTTCTTC,CASSLGQGVGEQFF
TRBJ2-7,TRBV30,-,-,TGTGCCTGGAGCCGCGGACGGTCCTACGAGCAGTACTTC,CAWSRGRSYEQYF
TRBJ1-2,TRBV27,-,TRBD1,TGTGCCAGCAGTCTAAAGGGGGCTAATGGCTACACCTTC,CASSLKGANGYTF
TRBJ2-7,TRBV14,few,TRBD1,TGTGCCAGCAGCCTCCGCTCCCGGGACAGGGATTTGGGCTCCTACGAGCAGTACTTC,CASSLRSRDRDLGSYEQYF
TRBJ2-7,TRBV5-6,-,TRBD2,TGTGCCAGCAGTTCCCACTGGGCGGGAGGTCCCTACGAGCAGTACTTC,CASSSHWAGGPYEQYF
TRBJ1-1,TRBV29-1,-,-,TGCAGCGTAACACTTGCCAGTGAAGCTTTCTTT,CSVTLASEAFF
TRBJ2-3,TRBV5-1,once,-,TGCGCCAGCAGCTTGGGCGGGGCTACAGATACGCAGTATTTT,CASSLGGATDTQYF
TRBJ2-1,TRBV7-2,-,-,TGTGCCAGCAGCCCTACCGGGACCGGATACAATGAGCAGTTCTTC,CASSPTGTGYNEQFF
TRBJ1-2,TRBV9,-,-,TGTGCCAGCAGCGTAGGGGGGGTAAACTATGGCTACACCTTC,CASSVGGVNYGYTF
TRBJ1-3,TRBV7-9,-,-,TGTGCCAGCAGCCTTCGTAGAGGAAACACCATATATTTT,CASSLRRGNTIYF
TRBJ1-6,TRBV6-5,-,-,TGTGCCAGCGGAGGCGCCTATAATTCACCCCTCCACTTT,CASGGAYNSPLHF
TRBJ2-7,TRBV5-1,once,TRBD1,TGCGCCAGCAGCTTGGGGGGACAGCTCTCTGAGCAGTACTTT,CASSLGGQLSEQYF
TRBJ2-7,TRBV6-5,-,TRBD1,TGTGCCAGCAGCACCCCGGGACAGGGGCTATACGAGCAGTACTTC,CASSTPGQGLYEQYF
TRBJ2-1,TRBV7-3,-,-,TGTGCCAGCAGCTTAGATGGCGCTGAGCAGTTCTTC,CASSLDGAEQFF
TRBJ2-1,TRBV6-5,-,-,TGTGCCAGCAGTTACGCAGCGGGCTCCTACAATGAGCAGTTCTTC,CASSYAAGSYNEQFF
TRBJ2-1,TRBV28,-,TRBD2,TGTGCCAGCAGTCCCGCTAGCGGCGGCTCCTACAATGAGCAGTTCTTC,CASSPASGGSYNEQFF
TRBJ1-2,TRBV4-3,-,-,TGCGCCAGCAGCCAAGATGCAGCTCCTAACTATGGCTACACCTTC,CASSQDAAPNYGYTF
TRBJ2-3,TRBV7-3,-,-,TGTGCCAGCAGCTTAGGAAATGCAGCGTCTAGCACAGATACGCAGTATTTT,CASSLGNAASSTDTQYF
TRBJ1-3,TRBV19,-,-,TGTGCCAGTATTTCAATTGGCCGCTTCTCTGGAAACACCATATATTTT,CASISIGRFSGNTIYF
TRBJ1-4,TRBV5-1,-,-,TGCGCCAGCAGCTGGGGGGCTGGGGAAAAACTGTTTTTT,CASSWGAGEKLFF
TRBJ1-1,TRBV7-2,-,-,TGTGCCAGCAGCCCGTGGTTAGCGTTGAGCACTAAAGCTTTCTTT,CASSPWLALSTKAFF